This TCR beta chain was captured in a study of blood T cells in healthy people across ages. Study at large: Capture by template switching was about one barcoded beta molecule per two T cells.

Isolation per sample recovered at least 6.5 million PBMCs. Combining a sample-barcoded 5' primer with a J-beta primer mix, a second PCR ran for about 7 to 12 cycles. TCRdb reanalysed the 5' RACE reads using MiXCR and keeps one entry per CDR3 protein. This table has under 700,000 distinct CDR3 sequences, around 24% appearing once. In this sample, this clonotype turned up once. The CDR3 is made up of 16 amino acids. Germline CDR1 and CDR2: SGHTA and FQGNSA. V was clipped by 4 bases and J by 0 bases; unmatched bases: 6. These same data were also listed under a study on T cells of mothers and their children. As reported in that work: The overlap seen between related mothers and children slightly exceeded that of unrelated pairs, though not significantly.

This chain uses TRBV7-2 with TRBJ2-7; 10 nucleotides match TRBD2. The sequence was obtained from a boy aged 5-17 years in good health. Sequences were obtained from blood. CDR3 nucleotides: TGTGCCAGCAGCTACAAGGGACTAGCGAGCTCCTACGAGCAGTACTTC. This codes for CASSYKGLASSYEQYF.